These 2 T cell receptor beta chains share one sample of origin, sequenced in a study of blood T cell repertoires in COVID-19 (TCRdb year 2020). The library was obtained by the immunoSEQ multiplex PCR assay. Entries here come from immuneACCESS through TCRdb and include only in-frame sequences with V and J called. Some clones fail to appear in such tables; in the studies checked, an unresolved V gene covers under half of the shortfall, and the cause of the remainder is unknown. The sample has 130,000 or so clones on record, roughly 84% of them singletons. The top ten constitute approximately 3.9% of the sample. Specimen: PBMCs or T cells enriched from blood (not recorded which). The receptors shown here come from a woman younger than 45 who had recovered from COVID-19.

This sequence joins TRBV13 and TRBJ1-6; TRBD1 matches at 7 bases. Germline V gene data show CDR1 as PRHDT and CDR2 as FYEKMQ (reference sequence). The CDR3 consists of 15 residues. Trimming removed 5 bases from V and 6 bases from J; junction bases left unmatched: 7. CDR3 in DNA: TGTGCCAGCAGCCCCCGGGACAGAACTAATTCACCCCTCCACTTT. Protein product: CASSPRDRTNSPLHF.

V is TRBV6-5 and J is TRBJ1-2; no reliable D call. The CDR3 contains 12 residues. Trimming removed 7 bases from V and 7 bases from J, with 13 bases in between. Germline V gives CDR1 MNHEY, CDR2 SVGAGI. CDR3 protein: CASTRGGSGYTF. In DNA form, the CDR3 reads TGTGCCAGCACCAGAGGAGGTAGTGGCTACACCTTC.